This T cell receptor beta chain was observed in a study of T cell repertoires in cytomegalovirus infection. Study at large: Through public TCR beta signatures, both CMV infection and matching HLA type were indicated.

TCRdb re-called the reads with MiXCR, one entry per CDR3 protein. Of about 740,000 distinct CDR3 sequences in the sample, under 40% were seen once. In germline, CDR1 is SGHTA, CDR2 FQGNSA. The junction had 10 bases not matched to a gene; V was cut back by 5 bases and J by 3 bases. The CDR3 has 15 residues. This clonotype appeared many times. This TCR derives from a human donor in good health (CMV status not recorded). Some clones in this sample may be carry-over from other donors' samples. The V and J genes are TRBV7-2 and TRBJ2-7; 7 positions agree with TRBD1. The sequenced sample consisted of PBMCs. The CDR3 protein is CASSQGQRLHYEQYF. The CDR3 bases are TGTGCCAGCAGCCAGGGACAGAGACTTCACTACGAGCAGTACTTC. Supplemented by reference TRBV7-2 and TRBJ2-7, the full variable domain reads GAGVSQSPSNKVTEKGKDVELRCDPISGHTALYWYRQSLGQGLEFLIYFQGNSAPDKSGLPSDRFSAERTGGSVSTLTIQRTQQEDSAVYLCASSQGQRLHYEQYFGPGTRLTVT.